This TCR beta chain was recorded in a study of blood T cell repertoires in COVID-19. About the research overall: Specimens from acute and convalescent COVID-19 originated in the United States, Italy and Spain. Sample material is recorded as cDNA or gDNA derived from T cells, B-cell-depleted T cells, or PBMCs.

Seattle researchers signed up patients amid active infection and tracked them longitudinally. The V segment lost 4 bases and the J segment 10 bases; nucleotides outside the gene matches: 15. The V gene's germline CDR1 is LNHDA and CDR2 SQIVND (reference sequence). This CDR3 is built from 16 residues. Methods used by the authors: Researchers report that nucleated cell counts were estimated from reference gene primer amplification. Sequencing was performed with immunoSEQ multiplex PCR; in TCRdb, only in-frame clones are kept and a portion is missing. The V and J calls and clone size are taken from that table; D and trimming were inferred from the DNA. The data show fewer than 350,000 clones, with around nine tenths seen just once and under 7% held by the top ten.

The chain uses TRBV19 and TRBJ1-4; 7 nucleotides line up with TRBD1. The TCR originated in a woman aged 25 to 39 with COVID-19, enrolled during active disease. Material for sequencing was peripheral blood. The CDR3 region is CASSKTGVELTGKLFF. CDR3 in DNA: TGTGCCAGTAGTAAAACAGGGGTGGAATTGACTGGAAAACTGTTTTTT.